The TCR beta chain under discussion was sequenced for a study of PD-1 blockade in classical Hodgkin lymphoma. V was pared by 4 bases and J by 4 bases, with 15 bases between. This CDR3 contains 14 residues. The germline gives CDR1 SGDLS, CDR2 YYNGEE. Only in-frame clones appear in the TCRdb table, and some are missing; sequencing was by immunoSEQ multiplex PCR. The data contain about 43,000 clones, about 65% of them singletons. Note on this clone: Its antigen is as yet unknown.

Relapse after autologous stem cell transplantation occurred in every patient, and brentuximab vedotin exposure varied. Findings and limits, study-wide: Whereas CD4+ TCR diversity had risen significantly by C4D1, CD8+ TCR diversity had not.

The chain combines TRBV9 with TRBJ2-7; no firm D call. The sample here was peripheral blood mononuclear cells (PBMCs), taken before the second cycle of nivolumab. This sequence originates from a human donor with classical Hodgkin lymphoma. CDR3 bases: TGTGCCAGCAGCTCAGACTTGGGGTTTTACGAGCAGTACTTC. Residues: CASSSDLGFYEQYF.